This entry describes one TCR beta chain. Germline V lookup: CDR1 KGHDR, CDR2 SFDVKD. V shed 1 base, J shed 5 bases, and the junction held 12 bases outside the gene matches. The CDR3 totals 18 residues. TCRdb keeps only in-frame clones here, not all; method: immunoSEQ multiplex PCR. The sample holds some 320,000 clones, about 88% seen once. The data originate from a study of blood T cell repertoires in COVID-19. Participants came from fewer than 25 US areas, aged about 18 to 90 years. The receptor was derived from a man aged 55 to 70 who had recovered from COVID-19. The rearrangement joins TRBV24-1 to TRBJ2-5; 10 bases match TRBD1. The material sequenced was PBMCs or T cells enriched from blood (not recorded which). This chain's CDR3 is CATSDLQTGTGAAETQYF. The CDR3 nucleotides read TGTGCCACCAGTGATTTACAAACCGGGACAGGGGCCGCTGAGACCCAGTACTTC.